Below, 14 T cell receptor beta chains from the same sample are listed, as sequenced in a study of blood T cell repertoires in COVID-19. The table came from immunoSEQ multiplex PCR; TCRdb's copy has only in-frame clones and leaves some out. Among some 350,000 clones listed, about 88% were seen once. The source material was peripheral blood. The receptors were gathered from a human donor in a cohort sampled during active COVID-19.

V usage is TRBV9 and J usage is TRBJ1-3, with TRBD1 matching over 7 bases. V lost 3 bases and J lost 3; bases outside the gene matches: 3. Germline-derived CDR1 and CDR2 are SGDLS and YYNGEE. The CDR3 extends over 14 amino acids. Written as DNA, the CDR3 is TGTGCCAGCAGCGCCCCAGGGGGTGGAAACACCATATATTTT. Protein: CASSAPGGGNTIYF.

This clone has a handful of counts. V usage is TRBV4-1 and J usage is TRBJ1-2, with D maybe TRBD1 (5 bases). The CDR3 spans 16 residues. V lost 0 bases and J lost 5, with 16 bases in between. Germline values: CDR1 MGHRA, CDR2 YSYEKL. Here the CDR3 DNA reads TGCGCCAGCAGCCAAGATCGAGATCCAGGGAAATATGGCTACACCTTC. It yields the protein CASSQDRDPGKYGYTF.

The chain has TRBV29-1 and TRBJ1-1; 7 bases map to TRBD1. There are 12 residues in the CDR3. The trim removed 4 bases at V and 8 bases at J, leaving 7 bases unmatched. The germline V gene has CDR1 SQVTM and CDR2 ANQGSEA. CDR3 in DNA: TGCAGCGTTGGTGACAGGGCGACGGAAGCTTTCTTT. Translated: CSVGDRATEAFF.

V is TRBV19 and J is TRBJ1-4; 9 bases fit TRBD1. V was clipped by 4 bases and J by 8 bases; unmatched bases: 5. Germline assignment: CDR1 LNHDA and CDR2 SQIVND (reference sequence). This CDR3 spans 14 amino acids. CDR3 nucleotide sequence: TGTGCCAGTAGTAACCGGGACAGGGAAGAAAAACTGTTTTTT. This sequence encodes CASSNRDREEKLFF.

This clone has just one count. This chain links TRBV2 with TRBJ2-1; 10 bases map to TRBD2. This CDR3 has 15 amino acids. Germline loops: CDR1 SNHLY, CDR2 FYNNEI. V lost 8 bases, J lost 3 bases, and 7 bases stayed unmatched. The CDR3 DNA reads TGTGCCAGCGAGCGGACTAGCGGTTACTACAATGAGCAGTTCTTC. It is translated as CASERTSGYYNEQFF.

This clone was seen just once. The V and J genes are TRBV9 and TRBJ2-7; D remains unclear. The CDR3 is made up of 18 amino acids. Germline values: CDR1 SGDLS, CDR2 YYNGEE. Trimming shortened V by 4 bases and J by 6 bases, and 29 bases separated the two germline ends. The CDR3 sequence: CASSPCTGSKIRLCEQYF. The CDR3 nucleotides are TGTGCCAGCAGCCCTTGCACCGGGTCGAAGATCCGCCTCTGCGAGCAGTACTTC.

This clone was counted a single time. This chain connects TRBV6-5 to TRBJ1-1, with unresolved D. CDR1 is MNHEY and CDR2 is SVGAGI in the germline V gene. The V end was cut by 3 bases, the J end by 5 bases, with 4 bases between. This CDR3 is built from 11 residues. The CDR3 DNA sequence: TGTGCCAGCAGTTATCGGACTGAAGCTTTCTTT. Residues: CASSYRTEAFF.

V usage is TRBV5-1 and J usage is TRBJ2-2; D possibly corresponds to TRBD1 (6 bases). V shed 6 bases and J shed 4 bases, with 10 bases lying between them. CDR3 length: 13 amino acids. In germline, CDR1 is SGHRS, CDR2 YFSETQ. For the CDR3, the DNA is TGCGCCAGCAACAGGGAAGGCACCGGGGAGCTGTTTTTT. Its translation: CASNREGTGELFF.

The genes are TRBV15 and TRBJ1-4, with 9 bases fitting TRBD1. The CDR3 loop spans 15 amino acids. Trimming removed 4 bases from V and 8 bases from J; junction bases left unmatched: 8. Germline lookup yields CDR1 LNHNV and CDR2 YYDKDF (reference sequence). The CDR3 DNA reads as TGTGCCACCAGCATGGGGACAGGGTCAGGGGAAAAACTGTTTTTT. Its translation is CATSMGTGSGEKLFF. The full variable domain, with the rest looked up from reference TRBV15 and TRBJ1-4, is DAMVIQNPRYQVTQFGKPVTLSCSQTLNHNVMYWYQQKSSQAPKLLFHYYDKDFNNEADTPDNFQSRRPNTSFCFLDIRSPGLGDTAMYLCATSMGTGSGEKLFFGSGTQLSVL.

The chain uses TRBV5-1 and TRBJ2-1; D is unclear. V lost 0 bases and J 4 bases, leaving 11 bases between the germline ends. Germline V CDR1 and CDR2: SGHRS, YFSETQ. The CDR3 has 15 residues. As DNA, the CDR3 is TGCGCCAGCAGCTTGGGGAGCACGATATACAATGAGCAGTTCTTC. This sequence encodes CASSLGSTIYNEQFF.

This chain uses TRBV4-1 with TRBJ2-1, with 7 bases lining up with TRBD1. Germline V CDR1 and CDR2: MGHRA, YSYEKL. This CDR3 is built from 15 residues. V shed 3 bases, J shed 5 bases, and the junction held 7 bases outside the gene matches. The CDR3, as DNA: TGCGCCAGCAGCCACTCTGGGACAGAGGACAATGAGCAGTTCTTC. Protein sequence: CASSHSGTEDNEQFF.

The chain combines TRBV19 with TRBJ2-3, with 7 positions matching TRBD2. Germline values: CDR1 LNHDA, CDR2 SQIVND (reference sequence). The J segment lost 2 bases and the V segment lost 5 bases, leaving 7 bases of the junction unmatched. The CDR3 covers 15 residues. This chain's CDR3 is CASSPSSGTTDTQYF. The CDR3 coding sequence is TGTGCCAGTAGTCCTTCTAGCGGCACCACAGATACGCAGTATTTT.

The V and J genes are TRBV7-8 and TRBJ1-5; tentatively, D is TRBD1 (5 bases). The CDR3 covers 13 residues. Looked up from germline, CDR1 is SGHVS and CDR2 is FQNEAQ. With 5 bases removed from V and 4 bases from J, the gap between germline ends came to 9 bases. CDR3 sequence (DNA): TGTGCCAGCAGCATACGACAGAATCAGCCCCAGCATTTT. The encoded protein is CASSIRQNQPQHF.

The chain has TRBV7-2 and TRBJ1-1, with 8 bases lining up with TRBD1. CDR1 and CDR2 from the germline V gene are SGHTA and FQGNSA. V trimming: 5 bases; J trimming: 2 bases; junction bases outside the gene matches: 10. There are 16 residues in the CDR3. CDR3 bases: TGTGCCAGCAGCACTCACTTAGGACAGGGCAACACTGAAGCTTTCTTT. Translating it yields CASSTHLGQGNTEAFF.